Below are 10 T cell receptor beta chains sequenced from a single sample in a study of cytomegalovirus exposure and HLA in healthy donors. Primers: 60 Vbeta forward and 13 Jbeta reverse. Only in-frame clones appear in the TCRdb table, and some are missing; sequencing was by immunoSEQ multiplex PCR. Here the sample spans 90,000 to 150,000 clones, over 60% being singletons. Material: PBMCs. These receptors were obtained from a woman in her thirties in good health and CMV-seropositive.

The CDR3 region is CASSQTDRAHEQYF. The CDR3 nucleotides read TGCGCCAGCAGCCAAACCGACAGGGCCCACGAGCAGTACTTC. The chain uses TRBV4-3 and TRBJ2-5; 7 nucleotides line up with TRBD1. The better agreement between TRBJ2-7 and the DNA end casts doubt on the J call. The CDR3 length is 14 residues. Germline V gene lookup returns CDR1 LGHNA and CDR2 YSLEER.

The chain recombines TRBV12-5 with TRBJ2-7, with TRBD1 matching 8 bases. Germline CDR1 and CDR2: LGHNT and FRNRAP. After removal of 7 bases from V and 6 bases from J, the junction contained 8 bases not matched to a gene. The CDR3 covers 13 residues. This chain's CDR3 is CASAEDRAREQYF. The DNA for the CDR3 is TGTGCTAGTGCCGAGGACAGGGCACGCGAGCAGTACTTC.

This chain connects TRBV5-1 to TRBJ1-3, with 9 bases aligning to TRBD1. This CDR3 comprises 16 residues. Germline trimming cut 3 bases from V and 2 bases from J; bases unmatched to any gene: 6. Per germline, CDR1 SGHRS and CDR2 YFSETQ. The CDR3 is CASSSSGQGTGNTIYF. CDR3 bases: TGCGCCAGCAGCTCCTCGGGACAGGGCACTGGAAACACCATATATTTT.

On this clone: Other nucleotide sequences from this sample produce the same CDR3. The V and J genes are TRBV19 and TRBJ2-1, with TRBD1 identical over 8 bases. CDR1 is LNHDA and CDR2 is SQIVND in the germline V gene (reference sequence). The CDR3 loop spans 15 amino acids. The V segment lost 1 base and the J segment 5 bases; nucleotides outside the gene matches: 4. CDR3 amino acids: CASSIAGQANNEQFF. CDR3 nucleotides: TGTGCCAGTAGTATAGCGGGACAGGCGAACAATGAGCAGTTCTTC.

Here the CDR3 reads CASSPGWDNEQFF. CDR3 nucleotides: TGTGCCAGCAGCCCCGGGTGGGACAATGAGCAGTTCTTC. This sequence joins TRBV7-3 and TRBJ2-1; D ambiguous. This CDR3 is 13 amino acids long. The germline V gene has CDR1 SGHTA and CDR2 FQGTGA. The V end was cut by 5 bases, the J end by 5 bases, with 10 bases between.

The CDR3 sequence is CASRTGGTGELFF. CDR3 DNA: TGTGCCAGTAGAACAGGGGGCACCGGGGAGCTGTTTTTT. The V call is TRBV19, the J call TRBJ2-2, with 8 bases lining up with TRBD1. With 6 bases clipped from V and 4 bases from J, the junction kept 1 base outside the gene matches. Germline CDR1 reads LNHDA; CDR2 reads SQIVND (reference sequence). The CDR3 has 13 amino acids.

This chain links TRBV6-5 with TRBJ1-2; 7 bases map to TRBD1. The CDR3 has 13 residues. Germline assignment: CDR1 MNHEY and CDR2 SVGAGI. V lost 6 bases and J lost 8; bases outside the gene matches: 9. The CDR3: CASRGGGQQGYTF. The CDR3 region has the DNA TGTGCCAGCAGAGGTGGGGGACAGCAAGGCTACACCTTC.

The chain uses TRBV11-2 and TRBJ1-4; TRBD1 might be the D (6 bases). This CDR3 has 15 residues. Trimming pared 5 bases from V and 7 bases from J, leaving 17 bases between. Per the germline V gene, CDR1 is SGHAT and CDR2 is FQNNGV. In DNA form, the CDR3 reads TGTGCCAGCAGCGCCACAGGGTCGAGCACTGAAAAACTGTTTTTT. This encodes CASSATGSSTEKLFF.

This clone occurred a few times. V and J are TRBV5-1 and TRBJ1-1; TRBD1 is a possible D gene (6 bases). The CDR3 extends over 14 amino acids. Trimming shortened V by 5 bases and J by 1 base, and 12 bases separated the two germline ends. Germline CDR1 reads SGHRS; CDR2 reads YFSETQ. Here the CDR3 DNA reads TGCGCCAGCAGGGCCGGGACACCGAACACTGAAGCTTTCTTT. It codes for CASRAGTPNTEAFF.

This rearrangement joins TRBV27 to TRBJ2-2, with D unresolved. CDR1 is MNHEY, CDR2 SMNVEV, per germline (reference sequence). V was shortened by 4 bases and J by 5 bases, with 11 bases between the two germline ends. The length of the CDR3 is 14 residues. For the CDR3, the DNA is TGTGCCAGCAGTTCCCTCTTTAATACCGGGGAGCTGTTTTTT. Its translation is CASSSLFNTGELFF.